This T cell receptor beta chain was profiled in a study of cytomegalovirus exposure and HLA in healthy donors. The table lists this clone with a count of one. Its antigen remains unidentified. Study-level results: Three chains tied to CMV proved CMV antigen-specific in vitro. In a later analysis, an Asian-associated ancestry cluster reportedly showed fewer N-insertions than the approximately 620-donor mean.

In the PCR, 60 Vbeta and 13 Jbeta primers were used. Sequencing was performed with immunoSEQ multiplex PCR; in TCRdb, only in-frame clones are kept and a portion is missing. Here the sample spans 90,000 to 150,000 clones, 70% to 80% being singletons. V shed 6 bases and J 3 bases; nucleotides not matched to a gene: 11. The CDR3 runs 15 residues. Looked up from germline, CDR1 is SGHTA and CDR2 is FQGNSA. Sequenced material: PBMCs. The clonotype was recovered from a woman aged 50 to 60 in good health and CMV-seropositive. The chain combines TRBV7-2 with TRBJ2-7; TRBD1 agrees at 7 bases. The CDR3 DNA is TGTGCCAGCAGTGAGACCGGGACAGTCCGCTACGAGCAGTACTTC. This translates into CASSETGTVRYEQYF.